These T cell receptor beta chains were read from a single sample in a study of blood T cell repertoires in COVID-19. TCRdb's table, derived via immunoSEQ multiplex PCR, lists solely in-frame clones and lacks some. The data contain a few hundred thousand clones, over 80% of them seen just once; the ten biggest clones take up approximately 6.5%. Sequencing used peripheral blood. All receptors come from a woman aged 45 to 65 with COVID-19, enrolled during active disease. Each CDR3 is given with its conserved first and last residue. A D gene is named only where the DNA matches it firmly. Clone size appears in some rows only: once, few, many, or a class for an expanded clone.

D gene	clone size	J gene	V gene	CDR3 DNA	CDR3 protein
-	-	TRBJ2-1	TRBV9	TGTGCCAGCAGCCTTAGTTACCTCCGCACCCGCTCCTACAATGAGCAGTTCTTC	CASSLSYLRTRSYNEQFF
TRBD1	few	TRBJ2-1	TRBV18	TGTGCCAGCTCAACCTCCGGGACAGGGACTTTCTTC	CASSTSGTGTFF
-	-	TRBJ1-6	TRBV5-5	TGTGCCAGCAGCTTGGGCATGCGAAAGCTCTATAATTCACCCCTCCACTTT	CASSLGMRKLYNSPLHF
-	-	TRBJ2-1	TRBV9	TGTGCCAGCAGCGTAGGCGGGGTTTCCAGTGAGCAGTTCTTC	CASSVGGVSSEQFF
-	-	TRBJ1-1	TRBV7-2	TGTGCCAGCAGCTTAGATGAAACCAGGGTGGACACTGAAGCTTTCTTT	CASSLDETRVDTEAFF
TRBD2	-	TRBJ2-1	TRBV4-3	TGCGCCAGCAGCCCGAGGGCGGGGAGGGACCATGTTGGGAATGAGCAGTTCTTC	CASSPRAGRDHVGNEQFF
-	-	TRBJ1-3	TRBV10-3	TGTGCCATCAGTGGAGGGCAGACGAGCTCTGGAAACACCATATATTTT	CAISGGQTSSGNTIYF
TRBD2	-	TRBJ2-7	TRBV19	TGTGCCAGTAGTAAGGCCCCCCGGGCTAGCGGAACCTACGAGCAGTACTTC	CASSKAPRASGTYEQYF
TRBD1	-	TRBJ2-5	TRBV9	TGTGCCAGCAGCGTAGCAGACAGGGGGTTTGAGACCCAGTACTTC	CASSVADRGFETQYF
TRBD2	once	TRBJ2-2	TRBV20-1	TGCAGTGCTAGTGCCTCTAGCGGCACCGGGGAGCTGTTTTTT	CSASASSGTGELFF
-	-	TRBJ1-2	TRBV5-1	TGCGCCAGCAGCTCCTTGCAGGGAAACTATGGCTACACCTTC	CASSSLQGNYGYTF
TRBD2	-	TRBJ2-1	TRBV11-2	TGTGCCAGCAGCATCACTAGCGGGAGTCCCCATGAGCAGTTCTTC	CASSITSGSPHEQFF
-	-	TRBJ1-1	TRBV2	TGTGCCAGCAGTGAGCGAGAGAACACTGAAGCTTTCTTT	CASSERENTEAFF
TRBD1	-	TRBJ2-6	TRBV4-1	TGCGCCAGCAGCCAAACAGGGGGCGCCGTCTCTGGGGCCAACGTCCTGACTTTC	CASSQTGGAVSGANVLTF
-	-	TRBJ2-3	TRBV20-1	TGCAGTGCTAGTTCCGGGACACATCCCACAGATACGCAGTATTTT	CSASSGTHPTDTQYF
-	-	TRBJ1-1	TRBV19	TGTGCCAGTAGCCCGTGGGGGGTGAACACTGAAGCTTTCTTT	CASSPWGVNTEAFF
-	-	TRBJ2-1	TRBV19	TGTGCCAGTAGTATGCGGCGTAGCGGAGCGTACAATGAGCAGTTCTTC	CASSMRRSGAYNEQFF
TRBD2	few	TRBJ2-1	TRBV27	TGTGCCAGCAGTTTATCGGGGGGGGACCGGTCCTACAATGAGCAGTTCTTC	CASSLSGGDRSYNEQFF
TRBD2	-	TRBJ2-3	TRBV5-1	TGCGCCAGCATCCCAGGCGTGGCTAGCGGGAGCACAGATACGCAGTATTTT	CASIPGVASGSTDTQYF
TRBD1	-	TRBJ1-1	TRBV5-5	TGTGCCAGCAGCCCTATATGGGGACAGTACACTGAAGCTTTCTTT	CASSPIWGQYTEAFF
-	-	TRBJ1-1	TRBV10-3	TGTGCCGTCCTAGTAAAGGGGTCCACTGAAGCTTTCTTT	CAVLVKGSTEAFF
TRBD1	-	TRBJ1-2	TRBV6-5	TGTGCCAGCAGTCGGCAAGGACAGGGGATGACTGGCTACACCTTC	CASSRQGQGMTGYTF
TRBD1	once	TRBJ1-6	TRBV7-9	TGTGCCAGCAGCTTAAGCAGGGGGAATTCACCCCTCCACTTT	CASSLSRGNSPLHF
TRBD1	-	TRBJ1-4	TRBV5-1	TGCGCCAGCAGCTTGGTAGGACAGGGCAATGAAAAACTGTTTTTT	CASSLVGQGNEKLFF
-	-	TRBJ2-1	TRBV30	TGTGCCTGGGACAGCAGCTCCTACAATGAGCAGTTCTTC	CAWDSSSYNEQFF
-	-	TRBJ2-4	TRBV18	TGTGCCAGCTCACCGCTTTTTACTAGGAATAATCTAGCCAAAAACATTCAGTACTTC	CASSPLFTRNNLAKNIQYF
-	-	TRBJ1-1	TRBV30	TGTGCCTGGGCAAAACAGCCACCTATGAACACTGAAGCTTTCTTT	CAWAKQPPMNTEAFF
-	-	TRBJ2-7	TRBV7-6	TGTGCCAGCAGCTTCGGGGTCGGCACGAGCTCCTACGAGCAGTACTTC	CASSFGVGTSSYEQYF
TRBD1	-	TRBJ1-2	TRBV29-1	TGCAGCGTTGATGGGACAGATAGTAACTATGGCTACACCTTC	CSVDGTDSNYGYTF
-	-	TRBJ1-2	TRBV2	TGTGCCAGCAGTGACAGATTCTATGGCTACACCTTC	CASSDRFYGYTF
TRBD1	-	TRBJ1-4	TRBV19	TGTGCCAGTAGTCCCGGGACAGCAACTAATGAAAAACTGTTTTTT	CASSPGTATNEKLFF
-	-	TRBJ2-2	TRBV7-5	TGTGCCAGAAGCCCAGAGACAGGGGGGAACACCGGGGAGCTGTTTTTT	CARSPETGGNTGELFF
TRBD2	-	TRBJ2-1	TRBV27	TGTGCCAGCAGTTTTCTCTGGACTAGCGGGAGGGATGAGCAGTTCTTC	CASSFLWTSGRDEQFF
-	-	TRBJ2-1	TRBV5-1	TGCGCCAGCAGACCCTCGGACTATTACAATGAGCAGTTCTTC	CASRPSDYYNEQFF
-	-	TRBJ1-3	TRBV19	TGTGCCAGTAAGAGTGGGAGTTCAGGAAACACCATATATTTT	CASKSGSSGNTIYF
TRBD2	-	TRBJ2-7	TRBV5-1	TGCGCCAGCAGCGGCTTAGCGGGAGGGCCCTCAGAGCAGTACTTC	CASSGLAGGPSEQYF
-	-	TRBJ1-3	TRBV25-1	TGTGCCAGCAGTGAACTCACAGGATTCGTCTCTGGAAACACCATATATTTT	CASSELTGFVSGNTIYF
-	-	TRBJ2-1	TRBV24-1	TGTGCCACCAGTGAAACCGGGACAAAAGGCTCCTACAATGAGCAGTTCTTC	CATSETGTKGSYNEQFF